This T cell receptor beta chain stems from a study of identical twins. The CDR3 covers 16 residues. CDR1 and CDR2 from the germline V gene are SGDLS and YYNGEE. The V and J ends lost 0 bases and 0 bases respectively, with 10 bases between them. One entry per CDR3 protein results from TCRdb running MiXCR on the 5' RACE reads. The table has hundreds of thousands of distinct CDR3 sequences, approximately 13% seen once. Many counts were recorded for this clonotype. These same data were also listed under a study on yellow fever vaccine responses in identical twins.

Source material: PBMCs. This receptor was taken from a young woman in good health. This chain uses TRBV9 with TRBJ2-1; D unresolved. The CDR3 spells CASSVVWSASYNEQFF. The DNA of the CDR3 is TGTGCCAGCAGCGTAGTGTGGAGCGCCTCCTACAATGAGCAGTTCTTC.